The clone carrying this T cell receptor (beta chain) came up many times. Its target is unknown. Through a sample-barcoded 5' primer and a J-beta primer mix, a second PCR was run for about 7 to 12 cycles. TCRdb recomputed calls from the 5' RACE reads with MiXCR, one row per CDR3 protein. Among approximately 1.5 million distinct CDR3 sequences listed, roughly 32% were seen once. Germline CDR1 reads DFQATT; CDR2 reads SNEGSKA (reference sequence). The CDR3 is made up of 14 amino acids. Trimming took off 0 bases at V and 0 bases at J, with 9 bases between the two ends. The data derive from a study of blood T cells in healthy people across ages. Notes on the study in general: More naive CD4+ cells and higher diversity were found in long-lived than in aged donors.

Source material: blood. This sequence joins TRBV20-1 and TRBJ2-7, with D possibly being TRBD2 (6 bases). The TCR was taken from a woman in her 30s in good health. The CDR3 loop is CSARDPGSSYEQYF. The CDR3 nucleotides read TGCAGTGCTAGAGATCCCGGGAGCTCCTACGAGCAGTACTTC.